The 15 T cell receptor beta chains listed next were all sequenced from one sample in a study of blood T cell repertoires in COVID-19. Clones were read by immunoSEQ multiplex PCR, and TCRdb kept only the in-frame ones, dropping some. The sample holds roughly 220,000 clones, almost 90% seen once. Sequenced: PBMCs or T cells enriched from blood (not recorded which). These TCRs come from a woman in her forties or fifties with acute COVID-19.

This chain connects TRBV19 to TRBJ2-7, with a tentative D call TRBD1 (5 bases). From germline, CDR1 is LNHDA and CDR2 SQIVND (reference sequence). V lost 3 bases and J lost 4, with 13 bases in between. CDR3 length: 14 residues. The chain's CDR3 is CASSIQQGPYEQYF. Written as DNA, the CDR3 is TGTGCCAGTAGTATCCAGCAGGGCCCATACGAGCAGTACTTC.

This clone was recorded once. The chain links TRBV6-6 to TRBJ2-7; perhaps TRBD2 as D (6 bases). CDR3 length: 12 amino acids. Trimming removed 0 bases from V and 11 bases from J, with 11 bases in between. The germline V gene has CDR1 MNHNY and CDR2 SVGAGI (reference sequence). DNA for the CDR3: TGTGCCAGCAGTTACTCGGGGGGTAGTAAGTACTTC. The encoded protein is CASSYSGGSKYF.

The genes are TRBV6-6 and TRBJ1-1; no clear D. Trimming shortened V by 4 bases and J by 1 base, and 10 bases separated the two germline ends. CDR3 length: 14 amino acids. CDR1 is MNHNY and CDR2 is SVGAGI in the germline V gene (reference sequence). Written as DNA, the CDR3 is TGTGCCAGCAGTTCCAGCGGGCAGAACACTGAAGCTTTCTTT. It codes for CASSSSGQNTEAFF.

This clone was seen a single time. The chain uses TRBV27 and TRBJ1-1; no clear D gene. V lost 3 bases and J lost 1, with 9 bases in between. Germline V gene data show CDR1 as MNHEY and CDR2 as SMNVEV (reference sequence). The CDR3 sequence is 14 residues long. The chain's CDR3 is CASSFGLSNTEAFF. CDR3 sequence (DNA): TGTGCCAGCAGTTTTGGACTATCGAACACTGAAGCTTTCTTT.

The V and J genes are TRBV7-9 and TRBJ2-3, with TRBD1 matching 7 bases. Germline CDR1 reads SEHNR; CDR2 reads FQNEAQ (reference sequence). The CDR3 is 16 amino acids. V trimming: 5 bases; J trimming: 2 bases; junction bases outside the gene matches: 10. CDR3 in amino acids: CASSDNPGGYTDTQYF. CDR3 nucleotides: TGTGCCAGCAGCGACAACCCAGGGGGATACACAGATACGCAGTATTTT.

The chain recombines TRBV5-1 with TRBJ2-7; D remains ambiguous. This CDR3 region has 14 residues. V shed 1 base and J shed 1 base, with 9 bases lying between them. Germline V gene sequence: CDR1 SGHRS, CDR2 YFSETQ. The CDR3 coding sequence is TGCGCCAGCAGCTTGCCAGGCATATCCTACGAGCAGTACTTC. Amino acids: CASSLPGISYEQYF.

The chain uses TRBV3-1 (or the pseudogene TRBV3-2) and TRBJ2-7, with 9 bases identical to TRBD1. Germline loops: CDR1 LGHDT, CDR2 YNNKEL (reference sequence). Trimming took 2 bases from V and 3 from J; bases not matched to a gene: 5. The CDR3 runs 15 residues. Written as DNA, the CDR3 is TGTGCCAGCAGCCAATCCGCGGGACAGGGCTACGAGCAGTACTTC. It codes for CASSQSAGQGYEQYF.

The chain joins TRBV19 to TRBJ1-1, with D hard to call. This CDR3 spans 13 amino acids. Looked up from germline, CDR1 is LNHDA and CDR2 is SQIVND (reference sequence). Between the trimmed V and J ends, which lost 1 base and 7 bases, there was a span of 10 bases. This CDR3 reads CASSIVKGGEAFF. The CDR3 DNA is TGTGCCAGTAGTATAGTTAAGGGAGGTGAAGCTTTCTTT.

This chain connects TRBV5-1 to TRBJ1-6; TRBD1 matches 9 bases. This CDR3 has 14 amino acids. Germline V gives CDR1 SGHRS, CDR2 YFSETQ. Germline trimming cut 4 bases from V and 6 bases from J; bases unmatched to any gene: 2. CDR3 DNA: TGCGCCAGCAGCGGGGGACAGGGTAATTCACCCCTCCACTTT. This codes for CASSGGQGNSPLHF.

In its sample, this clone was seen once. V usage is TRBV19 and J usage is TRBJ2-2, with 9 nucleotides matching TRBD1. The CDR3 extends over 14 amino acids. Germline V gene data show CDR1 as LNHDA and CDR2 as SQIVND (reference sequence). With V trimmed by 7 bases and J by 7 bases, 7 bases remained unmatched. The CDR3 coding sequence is TGTGCCAGTACTAACAGGGGGCGTGTCGGGGAGCTGTTTTTT. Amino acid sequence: CASTNRGRVGELFF.

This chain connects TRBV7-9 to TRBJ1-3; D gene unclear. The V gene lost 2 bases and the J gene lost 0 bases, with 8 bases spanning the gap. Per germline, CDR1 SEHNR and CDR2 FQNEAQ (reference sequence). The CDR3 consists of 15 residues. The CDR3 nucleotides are TGTGCCAGCAGCTTACCTGAGGTCTCTGGAAACACCATATATTTT. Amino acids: CASSLPEVSGNTIYF.

In nucleotides, the CDR3 is TGTGCCAGTACCTCTATAACTGGCTACACCTTC. Residues: CASTSITGYTF. V gene TRBV19 combines with J gene TRBJ1-2; no definite D call. This CDR3 has 11 amino acids. The germline CDR1 and CDR2 sequences are LNHDA and SQIVND (reference sequence). Trimming stripped 7 bases from V and 7 bases from J, with 10 bases between.

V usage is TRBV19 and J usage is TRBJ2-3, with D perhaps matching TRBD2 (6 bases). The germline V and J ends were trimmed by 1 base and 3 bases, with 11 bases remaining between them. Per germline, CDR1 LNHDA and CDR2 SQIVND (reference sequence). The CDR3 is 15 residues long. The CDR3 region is CASSIGGAGTDTQYF. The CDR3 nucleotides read TGTGCCAGTAGTATAGGAGGGGCGGGAACAGATACGCAGTATTTT.

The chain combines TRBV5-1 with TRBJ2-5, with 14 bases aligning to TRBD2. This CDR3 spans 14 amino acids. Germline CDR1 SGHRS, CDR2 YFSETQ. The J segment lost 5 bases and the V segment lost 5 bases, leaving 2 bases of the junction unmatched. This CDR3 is CASRGLAGAETQYF. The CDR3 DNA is TGCGCCAGCAGGGGACTAGCGGGAGCTGAGACCCAGTACTTC.

The CDR3 here is CATSDPSGLAGVTEQFF. Here the CDR3 DNA reads TGTGCCACCAGTGACCCATCGGGACTAGCGGGAGTCACTGAGCAGTTCTTC. J is TRBJ2-1 and V is TRBV24-1; 14 bases align to TRBD2. CDR1 and CDR2 from the germline V gene are KGHDR and SFDVKD. Unmatched junction bases numbered 10, after V lost 4 bases and J lost 9 bases. The CDR3 has 17 amino acids.